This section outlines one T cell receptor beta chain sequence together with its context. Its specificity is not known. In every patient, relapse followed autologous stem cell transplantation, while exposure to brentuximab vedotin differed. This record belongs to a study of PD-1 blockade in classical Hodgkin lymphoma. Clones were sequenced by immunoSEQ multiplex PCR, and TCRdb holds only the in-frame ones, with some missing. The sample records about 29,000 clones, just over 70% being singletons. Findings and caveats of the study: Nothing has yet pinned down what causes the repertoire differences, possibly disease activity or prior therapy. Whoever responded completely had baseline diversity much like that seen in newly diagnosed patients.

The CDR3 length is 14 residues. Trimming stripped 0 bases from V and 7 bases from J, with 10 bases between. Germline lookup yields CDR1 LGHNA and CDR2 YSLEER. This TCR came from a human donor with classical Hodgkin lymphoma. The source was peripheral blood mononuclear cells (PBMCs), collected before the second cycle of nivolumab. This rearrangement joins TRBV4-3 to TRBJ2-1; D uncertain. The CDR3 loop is CASSQDRGENEQFF. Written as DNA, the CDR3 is TGCGCCAGCAGCCAAGATCGAGGAGAGAATGAGCAGTTCTTC.